Detailed here is one T cell receptor beta chain. This receptor's antigen is unknown. Because the receptor is murine, the gene names and germline sequences shown are mouse ones. The CDR3 goes on 1 residue after the read ends, and that part is filled in from the germline J gene. The sample is drawn from a study of tissue T cells after allogeneic stem cell transplantation (dated by TCRdb to about 2022). Study-wide context: TCR beta repertoires were profiled across many tissues obtained from research autopsies of patients with and without GVHD, as well as in mouse models of GVHD. On the human side, the study was prospective and observational, with no blinding or randomization. Broader findings and caveats from the paper: In both patients and mice, T cells from blood and spleen covered only a limited part of the TCR repertoire found in tissues. Within patients, how anatomically similar tissues were was a major factor shaping TCR repertoire composition, regardless of disease or transplant status. The study did not determine which tissue TCRs were alloreactive or antigen-specific, and some clones might have been persisting host cells. Sampling depth was acknowledged as a limitation, and the patient cohort was both small and clinically heterogeneous. Few T cell clones were found to be shared across patients, but shared repertoire signatures across patients were revealed in a tissue-specific fashion by motif-based clustering.

The time point label here, explained by the study, means: mouse harvest day 7 after allogeneic transplant. Each mouse graft consisted of 10^7 T-cell-depleted bone marrow cells plus 10^6 splenic CD5+ T cells and was given by tail vein injection. Mouse GVHD was modeled in a major MHC-mismatch B6 (H2b) into BALB/c (H2d) model, with tissues profiled at day 7 or 14. On day 7 or 14 post-transplant, mouse tissues and retro-orbital blood were harvested with separate sterile tools for each animal, and livers were flushed beforehand. Before genomic DNA isolation with the DNeasy Blood & Tissue Kit, mouse tissues were minced with razor blades in buffered saline. Reading the germline V gene gives CDR1 SGHLS and CDR2 HYDKME. Trimming accounts for 2 bases at V and 5 bases at J, while the number of junction bases matched to no gene is 3. Spanning cysteine to phenylalanine, the CDR3 consists of 14 amino acids. The DNA has 39 bases, all within the CDR3, and is read from base 1.

Libraries came from the immunoSEQ multiplex PCR assay. Adaptive Biotechnologies performed the TCRbeta CDR3 sequencing at survey depth and reported CDR3 sequences, V/J genes, productive frequency and template counts. Amplification of TCR beta CDR3 regions was performed from genomic DNA rather than from RNA. In the source study's methods: Jensen-Shannon divergence was used to quantify pairwise repertoire overlap between tissues, with a value of 1 indicating complete divergence and a value of 0 indicating identical repertoires. Based on pairwise JSD values, tissues were grouped by single-linkage agglomerative hierarchical clustering, and the results were shown as dendrograms. GLIPH2 was run on all patient samples with simulation_depth 1000, kmer_min_depth 3, cdr3_length_cutoff 8, keeping groups with more than two unique CDR3s. A standardized tissue-overlap score was calculated by extrapolating Jaccard GLIPH-group overlap across patients to a standard repertoire size of 1000 clones. To look at how diversity was associated with clinical or experimental variables, linear mixed-effect models were used, with tissue treated as a fixed effect and individual treated as a random effect. Imported from immuneACCESS, the table was reduced by TCRdb to in-frame sequences with V and J called. These copies leave out some clones; in studies compared against another copy, an unresolved V gene accounts for under half, and the cause of the remainder is not known. That table is the source of V, J and clone size, and D and trimming were worked out from the DNA. This sample comprises under 9,000 clones, 45% to 65% of them detected only once. Clones ranked in the top ten supply 12% of the sample.

The V and J genes are TRBV12-2 and TRBJ2-5, and TRBD1 matches 10 of the central bases. The material sequenced was lymph node tissue. The TCR comes from a female BALB/c mouse given C57BL/6 T cells with graft-versus-host disease after an allogeneic hematopoietic cell transplant. The CDR3 sequence is CASSRDRGGDTQYF. The DNA read from the CDR3 is TGTGCCAGCTCTCGGGACAGGGGTGGAGACACCCAGTAC. With the rest looked up from the reference TRBV12-2 and TRBJ2-5 genes rather than sequenced, the full variable domain is NSGVVQSPRYIIKGKGERSILKCIPISGHLSVAWYQQTQGQELKFFIQHYDKMERDKGNLPSRFSVQQFDDYHSEMNMSALELEDSAVYFCASSRDRGGDTQYFGPGTRLLVL.